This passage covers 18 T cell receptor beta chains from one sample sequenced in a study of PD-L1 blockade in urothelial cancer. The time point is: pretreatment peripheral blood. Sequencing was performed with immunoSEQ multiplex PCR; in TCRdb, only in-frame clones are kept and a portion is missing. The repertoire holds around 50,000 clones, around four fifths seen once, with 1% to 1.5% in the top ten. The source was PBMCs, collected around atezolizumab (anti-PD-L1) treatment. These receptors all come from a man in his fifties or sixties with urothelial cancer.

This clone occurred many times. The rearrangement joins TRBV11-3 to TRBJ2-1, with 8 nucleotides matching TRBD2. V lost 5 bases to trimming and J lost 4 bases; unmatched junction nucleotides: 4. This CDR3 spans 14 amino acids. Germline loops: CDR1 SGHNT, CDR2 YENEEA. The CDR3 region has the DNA TGTGCCAGCAGCATCGGGGGGGCTTACAATGAGCAGTTCTTC. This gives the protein CASSIGGAYNEQFF. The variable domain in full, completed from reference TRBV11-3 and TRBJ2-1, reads EAGVVQSPRYKIIEKKQPVAFWCNPISGHNTLYWYLQNLGQGPELLIRYENEEAVDDSQLPKDRFSAERLKGVDSTLKIQPAELGDSAVYLCASSIGGAYNEQFFGPGTRLTVL.

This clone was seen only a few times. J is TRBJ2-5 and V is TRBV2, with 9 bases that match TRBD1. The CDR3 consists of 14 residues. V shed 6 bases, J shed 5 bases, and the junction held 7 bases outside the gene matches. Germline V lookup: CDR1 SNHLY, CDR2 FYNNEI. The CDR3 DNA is TGTGCCAGCAGGGGACAGGGTGAATGGGAGACCCAGTACTTC. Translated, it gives CASRGQGEWETQYF. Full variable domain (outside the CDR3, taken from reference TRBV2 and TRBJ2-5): EPEVTQTPSHQVTQMGQEVILRCVPISNHLYFYWYRQILGQKVEFLVSFYNNEISEKSEIFDDQFSVERPDGSNFTLKIRSTKLEDSAMYFCASRGQGEWETQYFGPGTRLLVL.

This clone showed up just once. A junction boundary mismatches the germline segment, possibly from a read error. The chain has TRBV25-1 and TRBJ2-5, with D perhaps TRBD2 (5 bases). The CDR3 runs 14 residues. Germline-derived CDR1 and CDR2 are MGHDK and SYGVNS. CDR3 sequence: CASGEPRGSKTQYF. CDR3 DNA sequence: TGTGCCAGCGGTGAACCTCGAGGGAGTAAGACCCAGTACTTC.

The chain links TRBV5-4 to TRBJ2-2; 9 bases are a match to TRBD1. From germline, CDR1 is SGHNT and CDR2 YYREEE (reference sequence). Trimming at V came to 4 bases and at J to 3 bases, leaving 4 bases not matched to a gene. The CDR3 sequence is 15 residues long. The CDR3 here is CASSLGTGYTGELFF. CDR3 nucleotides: TGTGCCAGCAGCCTTGGGACAGGGTACACCGGGGAGCTGTTTTTT.

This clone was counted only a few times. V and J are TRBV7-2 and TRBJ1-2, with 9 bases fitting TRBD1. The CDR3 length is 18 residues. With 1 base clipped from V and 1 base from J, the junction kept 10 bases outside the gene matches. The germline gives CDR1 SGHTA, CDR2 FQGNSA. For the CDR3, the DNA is TGTGCCAGCAGCTTAGGCTCCGGGACAGGGAGGATTAACTATGGCTACACCTTC. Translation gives CASSLGSGTGRINYGYTF.

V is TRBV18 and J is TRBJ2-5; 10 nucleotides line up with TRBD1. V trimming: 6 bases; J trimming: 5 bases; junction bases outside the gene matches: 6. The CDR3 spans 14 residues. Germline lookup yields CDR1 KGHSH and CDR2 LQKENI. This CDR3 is CASSGTGAAETQYF. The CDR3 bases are TGTGCCAGCTCCGGGACAGGGGCAGCGGAGACCCAGTACTTC.

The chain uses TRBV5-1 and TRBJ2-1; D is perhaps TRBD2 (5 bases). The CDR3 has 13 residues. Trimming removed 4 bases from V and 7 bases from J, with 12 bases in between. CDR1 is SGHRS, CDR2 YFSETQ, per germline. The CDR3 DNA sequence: TGCGCCAGCAGCGACCCGGGGAGAAATGAGCAGTTCTTC. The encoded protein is CASSDPGRNEQFF.

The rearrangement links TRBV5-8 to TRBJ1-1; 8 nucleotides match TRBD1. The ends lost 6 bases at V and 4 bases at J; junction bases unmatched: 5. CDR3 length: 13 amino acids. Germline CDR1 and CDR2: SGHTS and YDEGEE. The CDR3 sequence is CASNGQGGTEAFF. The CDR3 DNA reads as TGTGCCAGCAACGGACAGGGAGGCACTGAAGCTTTCTTT. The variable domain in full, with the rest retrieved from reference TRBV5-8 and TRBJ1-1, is EAGVTQSPTHLIKTRGQQATLRCSPISGHTSVYWYQQALGLGLQFLLWYDEGEERNRGNFPPRFSGRQFPNYSSELNVNALELEDSALYLCASNGQGGTEAFFGQGTRLTVV.

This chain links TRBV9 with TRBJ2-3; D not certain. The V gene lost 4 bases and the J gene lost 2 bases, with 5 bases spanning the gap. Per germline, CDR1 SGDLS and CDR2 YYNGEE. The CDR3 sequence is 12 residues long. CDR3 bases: TGTGCCAGCAGCCCCATCACAGATACGCAGTATTTT. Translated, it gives CASSPITDTQYF.

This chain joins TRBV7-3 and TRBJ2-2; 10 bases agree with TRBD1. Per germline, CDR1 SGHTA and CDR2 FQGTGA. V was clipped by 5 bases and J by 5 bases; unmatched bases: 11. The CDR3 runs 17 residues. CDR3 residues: CASSPPTGTGVTGELFF. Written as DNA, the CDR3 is TGTGCCAGCAGCCCACCGACCGGGACAGGGGTTACCGGGGAGCTGTTTTTT.

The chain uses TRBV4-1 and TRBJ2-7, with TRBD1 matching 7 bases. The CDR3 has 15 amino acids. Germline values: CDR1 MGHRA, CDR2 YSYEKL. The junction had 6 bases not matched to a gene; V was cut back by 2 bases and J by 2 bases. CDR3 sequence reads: CASSQIHRGAYEQYF. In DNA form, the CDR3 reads TGCGCCAGCAGCCAAATCCACAGGGGCGCCTACGAGCAGTACTTC.

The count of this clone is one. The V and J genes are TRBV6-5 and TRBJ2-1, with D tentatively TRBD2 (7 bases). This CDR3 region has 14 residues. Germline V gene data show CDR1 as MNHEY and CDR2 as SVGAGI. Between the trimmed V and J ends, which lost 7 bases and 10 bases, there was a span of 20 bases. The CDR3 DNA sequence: TGTGCCAGCAAAAGGGAGGGAGGGGGAGGGGAGCAGTTCTTC. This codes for CASKREGGGGEQFF.

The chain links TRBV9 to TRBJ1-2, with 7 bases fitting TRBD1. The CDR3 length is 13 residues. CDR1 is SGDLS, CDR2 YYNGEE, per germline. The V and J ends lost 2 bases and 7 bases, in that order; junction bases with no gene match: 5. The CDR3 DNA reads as TGTGCCAGCAGCGTCACAGGGGTGGGTGGCTACACCTTC. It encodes CASSVTGVGGYTF.

The CDR3 DNA sequence: TGTGCCAGCAGCGAGACTCCGCCCTATAATTCACCCCTCCACTTT. Encoded protein: CASSETPPYNSPLHF. The V gene is TRBV2, the J gene TRBJ1-6; no definite D call. Between the trimmed V and J ends, which lost 6 bases and 2 bases, there was a span of 11 bases. The CDR3 has 15 residues. Germline loops: CDR1 SNHLY, CDR2 FYNNEI.

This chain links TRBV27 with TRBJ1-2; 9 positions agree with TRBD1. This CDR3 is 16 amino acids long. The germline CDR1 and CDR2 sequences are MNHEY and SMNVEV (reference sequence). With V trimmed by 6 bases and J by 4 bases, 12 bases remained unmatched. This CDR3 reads CASRALGQGPSYGYTF. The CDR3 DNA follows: TGTGCCAGCAGAGCTCTTGGACAGGGGCCTTCCTATGGCTACACCTTC.

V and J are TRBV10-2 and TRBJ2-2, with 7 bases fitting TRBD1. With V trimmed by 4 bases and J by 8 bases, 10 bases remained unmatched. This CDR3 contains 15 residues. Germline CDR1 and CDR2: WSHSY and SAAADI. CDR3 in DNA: TGCGCCAGCAGTGTATGGCAGGGGGTTGGAGGGGAGCTGTTTTTT. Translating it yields CASSVWQGVGGELFF.

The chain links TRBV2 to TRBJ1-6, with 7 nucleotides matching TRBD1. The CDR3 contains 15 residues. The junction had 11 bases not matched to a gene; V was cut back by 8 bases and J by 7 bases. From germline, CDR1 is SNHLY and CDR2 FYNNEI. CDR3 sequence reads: CASAETTGSNSPLHF. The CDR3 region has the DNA TGTGCCAGCGCCGAAACGACAGGGTCGAATTCACCCCTCCACTTT.

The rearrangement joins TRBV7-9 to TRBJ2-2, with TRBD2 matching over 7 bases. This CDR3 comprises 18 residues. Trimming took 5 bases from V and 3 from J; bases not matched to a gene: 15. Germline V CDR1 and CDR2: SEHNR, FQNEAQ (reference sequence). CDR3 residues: CASSQREGASGYTGELFF. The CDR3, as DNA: TGTGCCAGCAGCCAGAGAGAGGGAGCTAGCGGTTACACCGGGGAGCTGTTTTTT.